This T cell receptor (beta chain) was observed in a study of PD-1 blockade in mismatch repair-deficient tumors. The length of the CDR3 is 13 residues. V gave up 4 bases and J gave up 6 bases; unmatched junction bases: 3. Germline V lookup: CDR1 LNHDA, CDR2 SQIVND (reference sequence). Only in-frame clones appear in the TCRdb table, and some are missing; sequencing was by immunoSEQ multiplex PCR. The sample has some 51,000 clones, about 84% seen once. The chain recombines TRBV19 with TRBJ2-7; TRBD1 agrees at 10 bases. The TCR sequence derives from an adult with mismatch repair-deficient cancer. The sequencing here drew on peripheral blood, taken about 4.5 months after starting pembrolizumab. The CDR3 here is CASSTRDRGEQYF. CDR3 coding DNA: TGTGCCAGTAGTACCCGGGACAGGGGCGAGCAGTACTTC.